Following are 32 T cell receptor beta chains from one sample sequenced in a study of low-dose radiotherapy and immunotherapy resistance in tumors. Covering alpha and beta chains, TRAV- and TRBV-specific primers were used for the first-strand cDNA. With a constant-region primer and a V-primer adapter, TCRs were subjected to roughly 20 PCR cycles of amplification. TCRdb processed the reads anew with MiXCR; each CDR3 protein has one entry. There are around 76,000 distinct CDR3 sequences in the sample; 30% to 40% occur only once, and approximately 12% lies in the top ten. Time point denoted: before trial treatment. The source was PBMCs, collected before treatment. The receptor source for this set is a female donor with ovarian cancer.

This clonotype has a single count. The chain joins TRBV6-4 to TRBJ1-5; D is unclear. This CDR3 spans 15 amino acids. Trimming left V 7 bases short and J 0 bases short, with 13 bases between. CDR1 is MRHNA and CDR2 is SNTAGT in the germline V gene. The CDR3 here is CASNRQDYSNQPQHF. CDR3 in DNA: TGTGCCAGCAATCGGCAGGATTATAGCAATCAGCCCCAGCATTTT.

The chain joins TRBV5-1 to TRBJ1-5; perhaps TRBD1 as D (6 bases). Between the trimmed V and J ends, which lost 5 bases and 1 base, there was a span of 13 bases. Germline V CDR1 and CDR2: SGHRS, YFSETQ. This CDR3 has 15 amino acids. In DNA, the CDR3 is TGCGCCAGCAGGGTGTCAGGGGAAAGCAATCAGCCCCAGCATTTT. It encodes CASRVSGESNQPQHF.

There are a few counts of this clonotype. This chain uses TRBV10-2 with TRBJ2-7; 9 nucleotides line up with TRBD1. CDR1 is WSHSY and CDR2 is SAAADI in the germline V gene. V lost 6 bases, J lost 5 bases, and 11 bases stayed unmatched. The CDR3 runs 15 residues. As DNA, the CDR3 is TGCGCCAGCAGCCCCCCGGGACAGGGTATTGACGAGCAGTACTTC. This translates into CASSPPGQGIDEQYF.

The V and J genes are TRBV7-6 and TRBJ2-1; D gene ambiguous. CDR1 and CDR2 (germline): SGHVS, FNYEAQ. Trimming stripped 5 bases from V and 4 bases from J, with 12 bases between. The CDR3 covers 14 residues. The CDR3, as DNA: TGTGCCAGCAGCCCCGGAACACGTTACAATGAGCAGTTCTTC. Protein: CASSPGTRYNEQFF.

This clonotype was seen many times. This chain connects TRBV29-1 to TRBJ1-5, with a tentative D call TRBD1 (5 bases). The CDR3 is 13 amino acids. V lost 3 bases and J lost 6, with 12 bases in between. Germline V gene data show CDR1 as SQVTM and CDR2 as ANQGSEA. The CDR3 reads CSVEWGGGQPQHF. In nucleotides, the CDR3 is TGCAGCGTTGAGTGGGGGGGTGGTCAGCCCCAGCATTTT.

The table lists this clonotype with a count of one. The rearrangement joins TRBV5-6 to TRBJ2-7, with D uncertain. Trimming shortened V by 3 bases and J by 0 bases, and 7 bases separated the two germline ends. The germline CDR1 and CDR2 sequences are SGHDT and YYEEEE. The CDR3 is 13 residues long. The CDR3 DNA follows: TGTGCCAGCAGCTCCTGGGACTCCTACGAGCAGTACTTC. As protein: CASSSWDSYEQYF.

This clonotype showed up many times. The CDR3 loop is CASSPFGGNTEAFF. In DNA form, the CDR3 reads TGTGCCAGCAGCCCCTTTGGGGGGAACACTGAAGCTTTCTTT. The chain has TRBV7-9 and TRBJ1-1, with D perhaps matching TRBD1 (5 bases). Germline V gives CDR1 SEHNR, CDR2 FQNEAQ (reference sequence). Trimming shortened V by 5 bases and J by 1 base, and 11 bases separated the two germline ends. The CDR3 loop spans 14 amino acids.

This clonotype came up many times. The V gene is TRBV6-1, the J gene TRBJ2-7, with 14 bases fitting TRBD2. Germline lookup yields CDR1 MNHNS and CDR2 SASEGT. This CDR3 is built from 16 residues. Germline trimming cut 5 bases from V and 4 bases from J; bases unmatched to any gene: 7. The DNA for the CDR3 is TGTGCCAGCAGTTACCCGGGACTAGCGGGAGTATACGAGCAGTACTTC. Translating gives CASSYPGLAGVYEQYF.

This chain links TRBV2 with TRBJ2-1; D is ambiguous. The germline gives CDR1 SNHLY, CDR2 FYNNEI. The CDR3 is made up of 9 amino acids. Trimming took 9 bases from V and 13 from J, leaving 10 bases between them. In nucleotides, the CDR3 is TGTGCCAGTGGGCCCCATCAGTTCTTC. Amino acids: CASGPHQFF.

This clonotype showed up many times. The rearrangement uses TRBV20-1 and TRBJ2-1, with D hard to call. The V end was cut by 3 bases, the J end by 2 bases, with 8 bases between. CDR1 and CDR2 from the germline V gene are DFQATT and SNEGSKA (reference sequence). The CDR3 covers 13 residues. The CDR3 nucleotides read TGCAGTGCTAGGCCCCCAACCTACAATGAGCAGTTCTTC. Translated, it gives CSARPPTYNEQFF.

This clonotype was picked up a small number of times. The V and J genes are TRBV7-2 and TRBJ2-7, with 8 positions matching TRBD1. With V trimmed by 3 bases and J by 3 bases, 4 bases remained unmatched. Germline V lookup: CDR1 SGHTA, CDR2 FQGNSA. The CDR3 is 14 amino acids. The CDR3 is CASSFGQGVYEQYF. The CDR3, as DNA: TGTGCCAGCAGCTTTGGACAGGGAGTCTACGAGCAGTACTTC.

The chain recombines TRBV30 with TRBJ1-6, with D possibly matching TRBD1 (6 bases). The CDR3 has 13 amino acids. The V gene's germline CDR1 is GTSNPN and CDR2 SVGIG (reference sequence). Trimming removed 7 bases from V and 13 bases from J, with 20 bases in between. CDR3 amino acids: CASRGDEGGPLHF. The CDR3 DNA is TGTGCCTCACGGGGGGACGAGGGGGGTCCCCTCCACTTT. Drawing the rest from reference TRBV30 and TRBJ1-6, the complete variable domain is SQTIHQWPATLVQPVGSPLSLECTVEGTSNPNLYWYRQAAGRGLQLLFYSVGIGQISSEVPQNLSASRPQDRQFILSSKKLLLSDSGFYLCASRGDEGGPLHFGNGTRLTVT.

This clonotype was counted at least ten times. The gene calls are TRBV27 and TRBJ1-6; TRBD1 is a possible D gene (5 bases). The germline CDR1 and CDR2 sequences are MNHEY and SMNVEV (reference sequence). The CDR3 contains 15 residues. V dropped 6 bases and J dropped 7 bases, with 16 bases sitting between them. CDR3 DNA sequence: TGTGCCAGCAGAGCTGGGGGTTCGGGGAATTCACCCCTCCACTTT. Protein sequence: CASRAGGSGNSPLHF.

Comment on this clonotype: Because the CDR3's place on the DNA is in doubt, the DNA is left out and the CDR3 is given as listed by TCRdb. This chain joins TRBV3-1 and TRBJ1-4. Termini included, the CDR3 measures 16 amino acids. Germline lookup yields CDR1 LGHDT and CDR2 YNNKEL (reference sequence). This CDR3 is CASSQDLANEKLFFFF.

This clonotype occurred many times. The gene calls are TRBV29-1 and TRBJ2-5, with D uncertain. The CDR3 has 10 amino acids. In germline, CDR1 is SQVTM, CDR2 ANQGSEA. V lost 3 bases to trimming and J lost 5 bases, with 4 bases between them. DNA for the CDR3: TGCAGCGTTGAGCTGGAGACCCAGTACTTC. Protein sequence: CSVELETQYF.

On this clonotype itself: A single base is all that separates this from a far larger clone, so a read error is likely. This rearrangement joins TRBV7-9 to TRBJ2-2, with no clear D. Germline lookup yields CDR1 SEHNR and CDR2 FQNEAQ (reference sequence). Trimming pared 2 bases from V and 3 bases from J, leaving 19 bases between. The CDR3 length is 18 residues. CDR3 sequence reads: CASSLLGGNGSYTGELFF. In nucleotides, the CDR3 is TGTGCCAGCAGCTTACTCGGTGGTAACGGGTCGTACACCGGGGAGCTGTTTTTT.

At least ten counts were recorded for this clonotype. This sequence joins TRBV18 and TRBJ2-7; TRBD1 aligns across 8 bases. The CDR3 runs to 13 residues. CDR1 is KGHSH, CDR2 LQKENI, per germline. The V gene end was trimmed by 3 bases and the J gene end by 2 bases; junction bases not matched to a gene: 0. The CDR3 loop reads CASSPDRAYEQYF. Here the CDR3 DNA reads TGTGCCAGCTCACCGGACAGGGCCTACGAGCAGTACTTC.

CDR3 in DNA: TGTGCCAGCAGGGGCCCGAAGCTCACAGATACGCAGTATTTT. Protein sequence: CASRGPKLTDTQYF. The chain uses TRBV25-1 and TRBJ2-3; no reliable D call. The length of the CDR3 is 14 residues. The germline CDR1 and CDR2 sequences are MGHDK and SYGVNS. V dropped 6 bases and J dropped 2 bases, with 12 bases sitting between them.

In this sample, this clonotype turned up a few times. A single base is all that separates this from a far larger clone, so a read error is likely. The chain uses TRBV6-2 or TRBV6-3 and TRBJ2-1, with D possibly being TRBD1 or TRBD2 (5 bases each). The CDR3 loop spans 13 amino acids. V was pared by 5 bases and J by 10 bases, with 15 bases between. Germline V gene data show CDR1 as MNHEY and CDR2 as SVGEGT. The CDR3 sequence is CASSEGGHYEQFF. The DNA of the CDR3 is TGTGCCAGCAGTGAGGGCGGACACTACGAGCAGTTCTTC.

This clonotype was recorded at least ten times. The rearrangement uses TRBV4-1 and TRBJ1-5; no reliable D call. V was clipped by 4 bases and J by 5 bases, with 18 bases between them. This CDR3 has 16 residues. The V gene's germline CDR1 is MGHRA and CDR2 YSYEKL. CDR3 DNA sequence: TGCGCCAGCAGCCGAGGCGGCCAGAGGGCCGATCAGCCCCAGCATTTT. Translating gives CASSRGGQRADQPQHF.

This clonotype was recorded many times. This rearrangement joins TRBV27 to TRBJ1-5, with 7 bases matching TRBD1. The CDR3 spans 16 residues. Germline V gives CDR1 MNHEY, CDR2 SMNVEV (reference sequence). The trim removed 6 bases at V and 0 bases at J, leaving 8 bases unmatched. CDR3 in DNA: TGTGCCAGCAGAGGGGACAGACTCTATAGCAATCAGCCCCAGCATTTT. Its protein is CASRGDRLYSNQPQHF.

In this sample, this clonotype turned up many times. The CDR3 protein is CASSPTRTSGSGSYEQYF. The CDR3 region has the DNA TGCGCCAGCAGCCCAACCCGGACTAGCGGGAGTGGGTCCTACGAGCAGTACTTC. The chain employs TRBV5-1 and TRBJ2-7; the match to TRBD2 covers 13 bases. V gave up 4 bases and J gave up 1 base; unmatched junction bases: 11. In germline, CDR1 is SGHRS, CDR2 YFSETQ. The CDR3 has 18 amino acids.

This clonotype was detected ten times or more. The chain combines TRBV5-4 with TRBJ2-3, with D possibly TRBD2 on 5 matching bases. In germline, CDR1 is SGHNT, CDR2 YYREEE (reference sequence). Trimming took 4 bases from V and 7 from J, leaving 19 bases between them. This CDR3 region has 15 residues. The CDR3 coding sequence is TGTGCCAGCAGCGGAAGCGGAGCCACGGGTTATACGCAGTATTTT. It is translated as CASSGSGATGYTQYF.

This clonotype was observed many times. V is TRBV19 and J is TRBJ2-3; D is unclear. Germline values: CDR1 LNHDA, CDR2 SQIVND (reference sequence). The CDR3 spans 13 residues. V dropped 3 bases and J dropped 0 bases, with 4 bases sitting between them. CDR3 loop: CASSIGSTDTQYF. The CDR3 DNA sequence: TGTGCCAGTAGTATTGGTAGCACAGATACGCAGTATTTT.

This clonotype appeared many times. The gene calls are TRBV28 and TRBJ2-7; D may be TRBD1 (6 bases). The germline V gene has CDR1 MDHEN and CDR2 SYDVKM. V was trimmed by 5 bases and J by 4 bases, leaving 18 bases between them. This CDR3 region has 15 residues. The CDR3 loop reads CASSPDRQAIYEQYF. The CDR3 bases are TGTGCCAGCAGTCCGGACAGACAGGCCATTTACGAGCAGTACTTC.

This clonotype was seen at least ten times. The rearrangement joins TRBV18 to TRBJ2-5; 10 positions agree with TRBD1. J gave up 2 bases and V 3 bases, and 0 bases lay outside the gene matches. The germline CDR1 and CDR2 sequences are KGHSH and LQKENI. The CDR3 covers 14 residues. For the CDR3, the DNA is TGTGCCAGCTCACCGGGACAGGGGCAAGAGACCCAGTACTTC. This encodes CASSPGQGQETQYF.

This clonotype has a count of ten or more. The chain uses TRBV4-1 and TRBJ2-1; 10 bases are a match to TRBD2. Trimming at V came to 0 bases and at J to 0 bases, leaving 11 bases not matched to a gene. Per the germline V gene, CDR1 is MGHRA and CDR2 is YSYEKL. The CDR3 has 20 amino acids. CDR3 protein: CASSQERSGRAVGSYNEQFF. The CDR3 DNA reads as TGCGCCAGCAGCCAAGAGCGAAGCGGGAGGGCCGTGGGCTCCTACAATGAGCAGTTCTTC.

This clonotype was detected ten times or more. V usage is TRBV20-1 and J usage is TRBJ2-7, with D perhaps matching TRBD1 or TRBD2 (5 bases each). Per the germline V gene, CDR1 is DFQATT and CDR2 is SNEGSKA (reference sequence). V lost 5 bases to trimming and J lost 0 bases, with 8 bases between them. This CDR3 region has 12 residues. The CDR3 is CSADGTSYEQYF. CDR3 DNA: TGCAGTGCTGACGGGACCTCCTACGAGCAGTACTTC.

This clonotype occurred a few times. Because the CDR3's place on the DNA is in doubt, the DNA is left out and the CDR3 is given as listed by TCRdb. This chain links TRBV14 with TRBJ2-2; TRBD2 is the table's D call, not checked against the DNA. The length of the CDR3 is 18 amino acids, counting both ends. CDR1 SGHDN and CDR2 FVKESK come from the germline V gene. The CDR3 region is CASSPSASGSRTGELFFF.

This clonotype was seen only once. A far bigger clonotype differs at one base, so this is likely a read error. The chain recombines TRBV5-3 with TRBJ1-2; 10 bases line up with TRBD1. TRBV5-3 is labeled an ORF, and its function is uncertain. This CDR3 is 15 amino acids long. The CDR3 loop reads CASSLAGQGVYGYTF. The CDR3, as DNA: TGTGCCAGCAGCTTAGCAGGACAGGGGGTATATGGCTACACCTTC.

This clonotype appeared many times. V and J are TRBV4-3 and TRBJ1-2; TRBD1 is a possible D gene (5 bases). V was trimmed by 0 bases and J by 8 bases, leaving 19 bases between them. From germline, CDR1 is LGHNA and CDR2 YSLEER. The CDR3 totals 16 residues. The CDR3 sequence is CASSQEARWGPDGYTF. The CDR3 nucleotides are TGCGCCAGCAGCCAAGAAGCAAGGTGGGGACCGGACGGCTACACCTTC.

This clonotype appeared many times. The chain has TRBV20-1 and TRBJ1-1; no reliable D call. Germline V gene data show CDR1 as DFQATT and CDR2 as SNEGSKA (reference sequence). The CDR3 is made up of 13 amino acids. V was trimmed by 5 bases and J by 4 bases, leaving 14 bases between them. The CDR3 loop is CSAFPMGFTEAFF. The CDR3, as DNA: TGCAGTGCTTTCCCGATGGGGTTCACTGAAGCTTTCTTT.